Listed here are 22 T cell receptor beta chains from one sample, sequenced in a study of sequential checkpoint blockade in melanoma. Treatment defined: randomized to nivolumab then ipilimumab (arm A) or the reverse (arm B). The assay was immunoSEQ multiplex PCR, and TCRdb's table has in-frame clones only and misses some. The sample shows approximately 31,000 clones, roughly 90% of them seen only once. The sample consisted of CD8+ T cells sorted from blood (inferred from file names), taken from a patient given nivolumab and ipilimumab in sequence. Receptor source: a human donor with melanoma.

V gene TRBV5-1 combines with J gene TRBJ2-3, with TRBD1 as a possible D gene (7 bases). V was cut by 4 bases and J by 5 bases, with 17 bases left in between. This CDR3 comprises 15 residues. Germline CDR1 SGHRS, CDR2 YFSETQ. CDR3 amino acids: CASSPGDSQEDTQYF. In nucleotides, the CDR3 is TGCGCCAGCAGCCCGGGGGACAGCCAAGAAGATACGCAGTATTTT.

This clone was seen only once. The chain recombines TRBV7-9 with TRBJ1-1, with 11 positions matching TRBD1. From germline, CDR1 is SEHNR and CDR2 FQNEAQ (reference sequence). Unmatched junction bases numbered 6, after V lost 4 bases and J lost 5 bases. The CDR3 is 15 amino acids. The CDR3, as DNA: TGTGCCAGCAGCTCCCCTGGACAGGGGGCTACTGAAGCTTTCTTT. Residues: CASSSPGQGATEAFF. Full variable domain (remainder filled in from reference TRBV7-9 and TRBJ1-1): DTGVSQNPRHKITKRGQNVTFRCDPISEHNRLYWYRQTLGQGPEFLTYFQNEAQLEKSRLLSDRFSAERPKGSFSTLEIQRTEQGDSAMYLCASSSPGQGATEAFFGQGTRLTVV.

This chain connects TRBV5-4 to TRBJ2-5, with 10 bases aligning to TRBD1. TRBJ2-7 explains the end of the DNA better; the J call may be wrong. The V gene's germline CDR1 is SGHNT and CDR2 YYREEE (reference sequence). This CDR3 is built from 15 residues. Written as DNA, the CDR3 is TGTGCCAGCAGCTCTTTAGACAGGGGGCTCTACGAGCAGTACTTC. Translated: CASSSLDRGLYEQYF.

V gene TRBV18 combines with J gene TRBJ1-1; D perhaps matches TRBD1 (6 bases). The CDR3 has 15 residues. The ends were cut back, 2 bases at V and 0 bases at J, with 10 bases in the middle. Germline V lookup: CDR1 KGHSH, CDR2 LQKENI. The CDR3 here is CASSPGQILNTEAFF. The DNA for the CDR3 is TGTGCCAGCTCACCAGGACAGATTCTGAACACTGAAGCTTTCTTT.

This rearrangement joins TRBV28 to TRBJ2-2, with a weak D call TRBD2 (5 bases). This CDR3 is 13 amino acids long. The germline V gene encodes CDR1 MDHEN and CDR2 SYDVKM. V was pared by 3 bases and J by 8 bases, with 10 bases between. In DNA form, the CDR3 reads TGTGCCAGCAGTTTGGTGATAGCGGGGGAGCTGTTTTTT. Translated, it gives CASSLVIAGELFF.

The CDR3: CASSEEAGRTYEQYF. The CDR3 nucleotides read TGTGCCAGCAGTGAAGAGGCGGGTAGAACCTACGAGCAGTACTTC. The chain is built from TRBV2 and TRBJ2-7, with D perhaps matching TRBD2 (5 bases). CDR1 and CDR2 from the germline V gene are SNHLY and FYNNEI. Trimming removed 1 base at V and 2 bases at J, with 12 bases between. The CDR3 is made up of 15 amino acids.

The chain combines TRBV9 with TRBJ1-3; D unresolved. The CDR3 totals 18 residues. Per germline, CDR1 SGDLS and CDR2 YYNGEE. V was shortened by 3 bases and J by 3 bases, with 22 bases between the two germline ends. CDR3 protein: CASSAGSGVSGYGNTIYF. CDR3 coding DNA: TGTGCCAGCAGCGCCGGCTCGGGTGTCTCTGGCTATGGAAACACCATATATTTT.

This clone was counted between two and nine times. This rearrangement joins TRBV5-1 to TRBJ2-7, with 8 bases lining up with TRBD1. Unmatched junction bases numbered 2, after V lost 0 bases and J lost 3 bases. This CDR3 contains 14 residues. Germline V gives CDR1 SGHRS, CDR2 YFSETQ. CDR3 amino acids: CASSLVTGDYEQYF. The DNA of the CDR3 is TGCGCCAGCAGCTTGGTGACAGGGGACTACGAGCAGTACTTC. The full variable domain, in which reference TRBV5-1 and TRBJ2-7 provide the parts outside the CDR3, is KAGVTQTPRYLIKTRGQQVTLSCSPISGHRSVSWYQQTPGQGLQFLFEYFSETQRNKGNFPGRFSGRQFSNSRSEMNVSTLELGDSALYLCASSLVTGDYEQYFGPGTRLTVT.

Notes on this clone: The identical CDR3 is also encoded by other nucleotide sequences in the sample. CDR3 nucleotides: TGTGCCAGCAGCTTAGGGACAGCGAATCAGCCCCAGCATTTT. This sequence encodes CASSLGTANQPQHF. The chain links TRBV7-9 to TRBJ1-5; tentatively, D is TRBD1 (6 bases). This CDR3 comprises 14 residues. CDR1 is SEHNR and CDR2 is FQNEAQ in the germline V gene (reference sequence). The V end was cut by 1 base, the J end by 4 bases, with 8 bases between. Supplemented by reference TRBV7-9 and TRBJ1-5, the full variable domain reads DTGVSQNPRHKITKRGQNVTFRCDPISEHNRLYWYRQTLGQGPEFLTYFQNEAQLEKSRLLSDRFSAERPKGSFSTLEIQRTEQGDSAMYLCASSLGTANQPQHFGDGTRLSIL.

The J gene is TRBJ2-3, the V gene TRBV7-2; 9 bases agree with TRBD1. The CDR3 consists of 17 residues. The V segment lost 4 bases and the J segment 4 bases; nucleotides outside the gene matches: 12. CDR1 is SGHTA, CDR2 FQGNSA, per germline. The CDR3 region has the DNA TGTGCCAGCAGCTCGGGACAGGGTCTTCCTTTCTCAGATACGCAGTATTTT. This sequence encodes CASSSGQGLPFSDTQYF.

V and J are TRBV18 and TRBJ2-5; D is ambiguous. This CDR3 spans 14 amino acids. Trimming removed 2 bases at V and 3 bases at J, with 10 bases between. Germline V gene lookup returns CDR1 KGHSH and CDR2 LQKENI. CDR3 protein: CASSPTGYEETQYF. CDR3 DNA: TGTGCCAGCTCACCAACCGGGTATGAAGAGACCCAGTACTTC.

The CDR3 region has the DNA TGCAGCGTGGGACAGGGTCGCAGGGCCGAGCAGTACTTC. Its translation is CSVGQGRRAEQYF. J is TRBJ2-7 and V is TRBV29-1, with 9 positions matching TRBD1. Losses at the gene ends were 6 bases for V and 6 bases for J; bases not matched to a gene: 9. This CDR3 is 13 amino acids long. The V gene's germline CDR1 is SQVTM and CDR2 ANQGSEA.

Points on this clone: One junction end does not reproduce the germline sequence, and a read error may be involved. The DNA of the CDR3 is TGTGCCAGCAGGGAAACAGCGGGCTCCTACGAGCAGTACTTC. It codes for CASRETAGSYEQYF. This rearrangement joins TRBV4-1 to TRBJ2-7; maybe TRBD2 (6 bases). The CDR3 runs 14 residues. Germline CDR1 MGHRA, CDR2 YSYEKL.

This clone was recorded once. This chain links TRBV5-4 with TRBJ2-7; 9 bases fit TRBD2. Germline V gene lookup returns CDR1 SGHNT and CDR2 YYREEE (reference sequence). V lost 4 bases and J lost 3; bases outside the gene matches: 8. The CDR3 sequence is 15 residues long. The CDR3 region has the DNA TGTGCCAGCAGCGTCACTAGCGGGCGGCTCTACGAGCAGTACTTC. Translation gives CASSVTSGRLYEQYF.

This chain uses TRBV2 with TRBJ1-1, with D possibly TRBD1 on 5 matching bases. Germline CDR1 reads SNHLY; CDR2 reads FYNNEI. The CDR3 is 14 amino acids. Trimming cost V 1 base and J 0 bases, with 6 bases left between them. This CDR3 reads CASSEGRVNTEAFF. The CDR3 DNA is TGTGCCAGCAGTGAAGGCAGGGTGAACACTGAAGCTTTCTTT.

CDR3: CASSLAGLTDTQYF. DNA for the CDR3: TGTGCCAGCAGCTTAGCAGGACTCACAGATACGCAGTATTTT. The genes are TRBV11-2 and TRBJ2-3, with a tentative D call TRBD2 (5 bases). This CDR3 spans 14 amino acids. Germline V gene sequence: CDR1 SGHAT, CDR2 FQNNGV. V lost 1 base to trimming and J lost 2 bases, with 7 bases between them.

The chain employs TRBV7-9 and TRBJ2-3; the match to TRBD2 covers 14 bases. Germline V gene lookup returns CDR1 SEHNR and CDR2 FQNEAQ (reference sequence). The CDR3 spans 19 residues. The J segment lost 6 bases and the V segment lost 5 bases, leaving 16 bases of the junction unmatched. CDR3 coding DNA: TGTGCCAGCAGCCCAGGGACTAGCGGGAGTTTCCGGCCCGGGGATACGCAGTATTTT. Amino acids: CASSPGTSGSFRPGDTQYF. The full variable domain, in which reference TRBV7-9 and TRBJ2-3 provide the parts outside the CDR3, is DTGVSQNPRHKITKRGQNVTFRCDPISEHNRLYWYRQTLGQGPEFLTYFQNEAQLEKSRLLSDRFSAERPKGSFSTLEIQRTEQGDSAMYLCASSPGTSGSFRPGDTQYFGPGTRLTVL.

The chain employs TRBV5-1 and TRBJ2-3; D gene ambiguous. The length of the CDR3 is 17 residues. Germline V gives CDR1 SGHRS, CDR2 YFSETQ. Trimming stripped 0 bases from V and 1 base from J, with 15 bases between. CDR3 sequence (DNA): TGCGCCAGCAGCTTGGGGCGGATGCTACACGGCACAGATACGCAGTATTTT. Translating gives CASSLGRMLHGTDTQYF.

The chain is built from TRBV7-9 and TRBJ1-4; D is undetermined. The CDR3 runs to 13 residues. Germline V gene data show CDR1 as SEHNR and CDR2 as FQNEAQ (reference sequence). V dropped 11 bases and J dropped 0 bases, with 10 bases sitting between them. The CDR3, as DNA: TGTGCCTTAAAGAGTGCAACTAATGAAAAACTGTTTTTT. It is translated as CALKSATNEKLFF.

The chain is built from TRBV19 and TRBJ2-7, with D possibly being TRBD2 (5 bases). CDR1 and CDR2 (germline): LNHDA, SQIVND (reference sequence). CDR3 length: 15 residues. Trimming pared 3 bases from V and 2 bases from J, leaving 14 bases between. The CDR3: CASSMGYGVAYEQYF. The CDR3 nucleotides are TGTGCCAGTAGTATGGGGTACGGGGTCGCCTACGAGCAGTACTTC.

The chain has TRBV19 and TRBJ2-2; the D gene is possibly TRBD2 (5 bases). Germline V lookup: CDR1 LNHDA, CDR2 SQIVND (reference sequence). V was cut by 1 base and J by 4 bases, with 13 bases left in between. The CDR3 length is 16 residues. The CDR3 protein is CASSIARGWGTGELFF. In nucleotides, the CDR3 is TGTGCCAGTAGTATAGCCCGGGGATGGGGCACCGGGGAGCTGTTTTTT.

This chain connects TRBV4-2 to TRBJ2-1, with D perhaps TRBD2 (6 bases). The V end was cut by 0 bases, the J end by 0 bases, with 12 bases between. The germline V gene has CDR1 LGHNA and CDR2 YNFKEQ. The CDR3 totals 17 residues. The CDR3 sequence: CASSQDPGVSSYNEQFF. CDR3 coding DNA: TGTGCCAGCAGCCAAGATCCGGGGGTTAGCTCCTACAATGAGCAGTTCTTC.